This T cell receptor (beta chain) comes out of a study of cytomegalovirus exposure and HLA in healthy donors. 13 Jbeta primers and 60 Vbeta primers were used for the PCR. Method: immunoSEQ multiplex PCR; TCRdb's copy keeps in-frame clones and lacks some. Of about 92,000 clones listed, roughly 71% were seen once; the top ten hold approximately 15%. This clone has a handful of counts. Antigen unknown. Study-wide points: A later analysis showed TCR association rates differing by HLA locus, peaking at DRB1 and lowest at HLA-C.

Sequencing was done on a sample of PBMCs. The source is a young woman in good health and CMV-seropositive.

Here the CDR3 reads CATSRGTVNQPQHF. The CDR3, as DNA: TGTGCCACCAGCAGGGGGACAGTCAATCAGCCCCAGCATTTT. The V and J genes are TRBV15 and TRBJ1-5, with 7 bases fitting TRBD1. From germline, CDR1 is LNHNV and CDR2 YYDKDF (reference sequence). The CDR3 is 14 residues long. With 3 bases clipped from V and 3 bases from J, the junction kept 2 bases outside the gene matches.